This record looks at one T cell receptor beta chain sequence and its context. Which antigen it targets is not known. One base away there is no much larger clone; base qualities are not given. The record originates from a study of cytomegalovirus exposure and HLA in healthy donors (dated by TCRdb to the late 2010s). Describing the broader study: An earlier analysis of about 530 of the donors reported approximately 280 Gb of sequence data and around 110 million unique TCR beta sequences obtained from around 180 million T cells. The T cell repertoires of under 750 subjects were profiled by immunosequencing and related to cytomegalovirus serostatus. A later genetic analysis used genome-wide SNP genotypes for about three fifths of the 666 donors, treating that subset as a discovery cohort. Because of strong linkage in the cohort, a handful of DR-DQ haplotypes were treated as single units for association and clustering. The study was designed to test whether signatures of past pathogen exposure could be identified by cataloging public T cell receptors. To predict cytomegalovirus infection status, the study combined high-throughput TCR immunosequencing, statistical association of individual TCRs with disease status, and machine learning. Every repertoire in the discovery cohort had been generated on one and the same sequencing platform. Donor age, sex, ethnicity and CMV serostatus were compiled alongside the repertoire data. In an earlier analysis of a few hundred of the donors, high-throughput TCR beta sequencing was used to judge whether each TCR beta V gene segment behaved as functional or pseudogenic. Typing coverage differed by locus: A, B, C, DRB1 and DQB1 were typed in about 620-630 donors, DQA1 in about 560, DPA1 in over 600, and DPB1 in 400 to 490. Class I and class II HLA loci were covered by the typing at four-digit resolution. Among 398 genotyped donors of the cohort, an average of about 240,000 unique TCR beta nucleotide sequences were sequenced per donor, about a sixth of them non-productive. Along with the approximately 650-subject first cohort, a separate validation cohort of approximately 110 different subjects was used. The later analysis used no new phenotypic data to find candidate immune exposures, relying instead on TCR beta sequences and their occurrence across donors. To study patterns of TCR occurrence, a later analysis re-analyzed previously published TCR beta repertoires from around 660 donors and added high-resolution HLA genotyping. An early release covering about 600 HLA-typed donors comprised about 320 gigabases of sequencing data and about 90 million unique TCR sequences. Of the approximately 400 genotyped donors, about 80% fell in the genetic ancestry cluster associated with self-reported Caucasian donors.

The cohort consisted of 650 to 700 healthy bone marrow donors. All cohort members were sampled while nominally healthy, although unrecorded immune exposures were likely present. The donor was CMV seropositive and belonged to the group of 250 to 350 seropositive cohort members. Every donor gave a peripheral blood sample, and the peripheral blood mononuclear cells from that sample were used for TCR beta sequencing. The Qiagen DNeasy Blood Extraction Kit was used to extract genomic DNA from the blood cell samples. Deletion took 3 bases off V and 1 base off J, with a span of 15 bases between the germline ends. The CDR3 goes from the cysteine to the phenylalanine over 16 residues. Just the 48-base CDR3 DNA is kept, in frame starting at base 1. The germline V gene provides CDR1 LGHNA and CDR2 YSLEER. Library generation was performed with the immunoSEQ multiplex PCR assay. A mixture of 60 forward primers for TCR Vbeta segments and 13 reverse primers for TCR Jbeta segments was used in the multiplex PCR. Amplification of the CDR3 region of rearranged TCR beta genes was performed with a multiplex PCR assay on genomic DNA. The Illumina HiSeq System was used to sequence the amplified TCR beta libraries as 87-base-pair reads. The paper's data handling went like this. In a later analysis, tens of millions of unique TCR beta chains were counted across the approximately 670 repertoires, and some 10 million of these chains were shared by at least two donors. Raw reads were error-corrected and collapsed into unique sequences by a nearest-neighbor algorithm in which closely related sequences were merged to remove PCR and sequencing errors. CDR3 sequences were aligned to IMGT reference sequences to assign V, D and J gene segments. For a sequence to be retained, a match of at least six nucleotides was required to both a V gene segment and a J gene segment. Rearrangements were classified as productive when the CDR3 lacked stop codons and remained in frame with V and J, and all other rearrangements were classified as non-productive. Following IMGT convention, CDR3 was defined as the stretch from the second conserved V-encoded cysteine up to the conserved J-encoded phenylalanine. The earlier analysis of fewer than 750 of the donors excluded sequences that lacked an unambiguous match to a single V gene segment. An earlier analysis of some 500 of the donors classified V segments as functional when productive rearrangements were above 56.7% and as segregating when the standard deviation between donors was above 5%. A statistical classification framework was built for diagnosing cytomegalovirus status from the catalog of TCR beta chain sequences. V and J gene assignment, in a later analysis, came from comparing TCR nucleotide sequences with IMGT/GENE-DB human TR gene sequences. The TCRdist pipeline was used in a later analysis to assign CDR3 sequences and most-parsimonious VDJ recombination scenarios. In a later analysis, every TCR beta chain was defined by the combination of its CDR3 amino acid sequence and its V-gene family, and reads without a unique V-gene family were dropped. In a later analysis, 450 to 600 highly shared, low-generation-probability nucleotide sequences were removed to address suspected cross-contamination and a sequencing artifact. In a later analysis, a clonal expansion index for each public chain was calculated from normalized within-repertoire ranks of inferred template counts. In a later analysis, generation probabilities were computed using a VDJ recombination model fitted to out-of-frame rearrangements, and the results were checked against IGoR. In a later analysis, hypergeometric tests were used to score TCR-TCR, TCR-HLA and TCR-CMV co-occurrence, with a repertoire-size bias correction applied to TCR pairs. False discovery rates were estimated in a later analysis by permuting HLA or CMV assignments 20 times. In a later analysis, co-occurring TCRs were grouped with DBSCAN, and TCRdist sequence similarity was added when clustering was performed within HLA-allele-positive subsets. For co-occurrence clustering, repertoires with fewer than 30,000 or more than 120,000 public chains were excluded, along with 5 or 6 repertoires with anomalous nucleotide sharing. This immuneACCESS table, as held by TCRdb, lists in-frame sequences with V and J called but not all clones. Of the missing ones, under half trace to an unresolved V gene in checked studies; the others have no known cause. That table is the source of V, J and clone size, and D and trimming were worked out from the DNA. The sample table lists 90,000 to 110,000 clones, 76% of them with a count of one. The ten largest clones represent 8.2% of the sample.

Results the study describes overall, beyond this receptor: The authors suggested that the approach could potentially be extended to other disease states and immunological phenotypes. In an earlier analysis of about 540 of the donors, most TCR beta V segments were observed in productive rearrangements about 87% or about 30% of the time, broadly matching IMGT annotations. In both the original and validation cohorts, the classifier was reported to diagnose cytomegalovirus status with high specificity and sensitivity. Correlated functional status among segregating V segments might reflect linkage disequilibrium, but an unknown experimental factor could not be ruled out. In vitro tests confirmed that three of the cytomegalovirus-associated TCR beta chains recognize cytomegalovirus antigens. For the cohort, immune exposure information was limited to CMV serostatus. A group of highly shared sequence variants was considered likely to be a technical artifact of the sequencing pipeline. A later genetic analysis associated a missense DCLRE1C variant with V-gene and J-gene trimming of TCR beta chains, and an independent cohort replicated the association. According to a later analysis, most CMV-associated TCR beta chains appeared to be HLA-restricted, and the HLA associations seemed to be driven largely by CMV exposure. Across donors, most TCR sequences were observed very rarely, whereas some public TCRs were present in many individuals. Compared with equally common non-associated chains, HLA-associated TCR beta chains in a later analysis were more clonally expanded and had lower generation probabilities. Because HLA typing was unavailable for some donors at each locus, only the typed subset was used in association tests. In a later analysis, TCR association rates were found to vary across HLA loci, with the most associated TCRs seen for DRB1 alleles and the fewest for HLA-C alleles. Strong co-occurrence of HLA alleles, especially DR and DQ, made assigning TCR associations to individual alleles difficult. The study gave a list of more than 150 TCR beta chains associated with cytomegalovirus. Because counts were too low, approximately 18 rarely observed V segments, including chromosome 9 orphons, were excluded from the earlier analysis of roughly 580 of the donors. A further reported finding was that TCR beta sequences accurately predicted the HLA-A and HLA-B alleles for most subjects in the first cohort. Sequencing depth was assumed to be roughly uniform across donors in the presence/absence analyses, though that assumption may not hold. In a later analysis, about 17,000 TCR beta sequences were associated with specific HLA alleles at a false discovery rate of 0.05. Compared with the approximately 670-donor mean, donors in an Asian-associated ancestry cluster had fewer N-insertions in productive TCRs, according to a later genetic analysis. A later analysis reported that several top co-occurrence clusters appeared linked to parvovirus B19, influenza, CMV and Epstein-Barr virus. This cohort had only TCR beta chains sequenced, and the lack of alpha or paired-chain data limited which features could be detected. Some IMGT-functional V segments, including TRBV6-2 and TRBV6-3, could not be told apart with the 87-base-pair reads, so those segments were excluded.

The receptor was isolated from a man aged 40-50 years in good health and CMV-seropositive. The sequence links TRBV4-3 to TRBJ2-5; perhaps TRBD2 is the D gene, with 6 bases matching. Sequencing input: PBMCs. The CDR3 protein sequence reads: CASSQALAPSQETQYF. The sequenced DNA: TGCGCCAGCAGCCAGGCACTAGCCCCCTCCCAAGAGACCCAGTACTTC.